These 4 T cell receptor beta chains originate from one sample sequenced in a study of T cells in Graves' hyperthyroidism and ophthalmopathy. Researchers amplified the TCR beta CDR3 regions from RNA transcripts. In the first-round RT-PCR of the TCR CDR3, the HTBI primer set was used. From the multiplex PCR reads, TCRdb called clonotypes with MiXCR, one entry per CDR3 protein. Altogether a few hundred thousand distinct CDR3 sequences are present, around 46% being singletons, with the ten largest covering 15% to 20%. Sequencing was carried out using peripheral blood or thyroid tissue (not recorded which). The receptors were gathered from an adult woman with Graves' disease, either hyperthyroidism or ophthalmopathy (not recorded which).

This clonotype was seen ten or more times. The CDR3 region is CASSYRATEAFF. The CDR3 nucleotides are TGTGCCAGCAGTTATAGGGCCACTGAAGCTTTCTTT. The genes are TRBV3-1 and TRBJ1-1; D gene uncertain. V was shortened by 6 bases and J by 4 bases, with 9 bases between the two germline ends. There are 12 residues in the CDR3. Germline values: CDR1 LGHDT, CDR2 YNNKEL (reference sequence).

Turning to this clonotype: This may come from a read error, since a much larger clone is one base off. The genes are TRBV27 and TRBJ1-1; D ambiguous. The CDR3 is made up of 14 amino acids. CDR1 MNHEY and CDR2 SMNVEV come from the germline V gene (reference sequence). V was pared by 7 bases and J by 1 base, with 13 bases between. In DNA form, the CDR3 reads TGTGCCAGCAATTCCCTTCTTGGGAACACTGAAGCTTTCTTT. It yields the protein CASNSLLGNTEAFF.

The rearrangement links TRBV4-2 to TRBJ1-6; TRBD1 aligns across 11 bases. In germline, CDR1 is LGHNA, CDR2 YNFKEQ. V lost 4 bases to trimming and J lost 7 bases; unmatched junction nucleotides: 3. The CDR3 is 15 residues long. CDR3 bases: TGTGCCAGCAGCCGAGGACAGGGGGCCAATTCACCCCTCCACTTT. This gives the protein CASSRGQGANSPLHF.

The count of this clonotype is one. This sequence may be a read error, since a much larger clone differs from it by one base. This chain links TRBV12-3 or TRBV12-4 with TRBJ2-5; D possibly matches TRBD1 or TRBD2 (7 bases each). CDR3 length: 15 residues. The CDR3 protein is CAGSFTGRGGETQYF. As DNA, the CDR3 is TGTGCCGGCAGTTTCACGGGCAGGGGGGGAGAGACCCAGTACTTC.